Here is one TCR beta chain with its context. The data originate from a study of blood T cell repertoires in COVID-19. Background on the study: Researchers got acute and convalescent COVID-19 samples from the United States, Italy and Spain. PBMCs, B-cell-depleted T cells, or T cells were the source of the cDNA or gDNA that made up the material.

Germline trimming cut 4 bases from V and 5 bases from J; bases unmatched to any gene: 5. Germline V gene sequence: CDR1 SGHKS, CDR2 YYEKEE (reference sequence). The CDR3 has 13 amino acids. Original analysis: Nucleated cell number was recorded as an estimate derived from reference gene primer amplification. TCRdb's copy holds only in-frame clones and misses some; the assay was immunoSEQ multiplex PCR. V and J calls and clone size are given by that table; D and trimming were obtained from the DNA. The top ten clones hold under 5% of a sample with some 120,000 clones, more than 75% of them seen once. The source material was peripheral blood. J is TRBJ1-2 and V is TRBV5-5; 7 bases fit TRBD1. The TCR comes from a man aged 40-49 years with acute or convalescent COVID-19. CDR3 sequence reads: CASSKGAGYGYTF. The CDR3 bases are TGTGCCAGCAGCAAGGGGGCCGGGTATGGCTACACCTTC.